This T cell receptor beta chain is from a study of TIL therapy for anti-PD-1-resistant metastatic lung cancer. Study overall: Median tumor mutation burden was approximately 1.5 mutations per megabase. Regarding the study as a whole: Patients were highly selected, enriched for treatment-naive, never-smoker and oncogene-addicted cases. After infusion, TIL clonotypes partly replaced peripheral T cells and declined over months.

Sequencing used immunoSEQ v3. Survey-level samples got approximately 2.1 million read pairs; deep-level samples got roughly 4.5-6.5 million. Here immunoSEQ multiplex PCR was the method, and the copy in TCRdb shows in-frame clones only, minus some. The repertoire includes tens of thousands of clones, 86% of them detected once, and approximately 5% sits in the top ten. The V end was cut by 3 bases, the J end by 6 bases, with 15 bases between. This CDR3 is 15 amino acids long. Per germline, CDR1 MDHEN and CDR2 SYDVKM. Of note for this clone: What it binds is unknown.

Stated time point: pre-treatment sample, taken before nivolumab and TIL therapy. The TCR comes from a person aged 25-80 years with non-small cell lung cancer. This material consisted of blood, taken at baseline. This chain links TRBV28 with TRBJ2-1; tentatively, D is TRBD2 (6 bases). CDR3 sequence: CASSLGGARFNEQFF. The CDR3 DNA is TGTGCCAGCAGTTTGGGCGGGGCGAGGTTCAATGAGCAGTTCTTC.